This T cell receptor beta chain was sequenced for a study of beta chain features in type 1 diabetes. CDR3 length: 16 amino acids. After removal of 2 bases from V and 3 bases from J, the junction contained 6 bases not matched to a gene. Germline CDR1 is MNHNS and CDR2 is SASEGT. Every participating donor gave one draw, a heparinised blood sample averaging roughly 100 mL. CD4+ cells of the naive, central memory, regulatory and stem cell-like memory types were sorted via CD45RO/CCR7/CD25/CD127/CD95/CD27. Study findings and constraints: Researchers report that Type 1 diabetes patients had moderately but significantly shorter TCRB CDR3s across all four CD4+ subsets. VDJ junctions in type 1 diabetes patients carried more deletions and fewer insertions.

A note on this clone: Its antigen is not known.

TCRB transcripts that were expressed got sequenced, as all of the isolated RNA had been reverse transcribed. Sequencing used immunoSEQ multiplex PCR; TCRdb keeps in-frame clones, though not all of them. The sample has 300,000 to 400,000 clones, 9.6% seen once; the top ten hold 0.45% to 0.65%. This rearrangement joins TRBV6-1 to TRBJ2-7, with 11 bases aligning to TRBD2. The sequenced sample consisted of central memory CD4+ T cells from blood. This sequence was found in a man aged 30 to 45 with type 1 diabetes. This chain's CDR3 is CASSESLAGGRYEQYF. The CDR3 DNA sequence: TGTGCCAGCAGTGAATCGTTAGCGGGAGGGCGCTACGAGCAGTACTTC.